This T cell receptor beta chain appears in the sequencing data of a study of CD8 T cells in ankylosing spondylitis. This clonotype was counted at least ten times. Its specificity is unknown. Germline V lookup: CDR1 SGDLS, CDR2 YYNGEE. After removal of 4 bases from V and 5 bases from J, the junction contained 5 bases not matched to a gene. This CDR3 contains 15 residues. Researchers built TCR beta libraries using quantitative 5'-RACE with molecular barcodes. Each CDR3 protein gets one entry after TCRdb re-called the 5' RACE reads with MiXCR. The data show 20,000 to 30,000 distinct CDR3 sequences, with 2.5% to 3% seen just once and 6% to 8% held by the top ten. General study points: Researchers reportedly found disease-linked clones significantly enriched in matched ankylosing spondylitis synovial fluid. Relatively rare in peripheral blood, disease-linked clones were also CD8+.

The clonotype comes from a female donor with ankylosing spondylitis or in good health (not recorded which). The gene calls are TRBV9 and TRBJ2-7; TRBD2 aligns across 14 bases. Sequenced sample: blood, either unsorted or a sorted T cell fraction (not recorded which). The CDR3 loop is CASSLGTSGRNEQYF. The CDR3 DNA reads TGTGCCAGCAGCTTAGGGACTAGCGGGAGAAACGAGCAGTACTTC.